The text below deals with one TCR beta chain. What it binds is not known. Combining a sample-barcoded 5' primer with a J-beta primer mix, a second PCR ran for about 6 to 12 cycles. TCRdb itself ran the 5' RACE reads through MiXCR, one entry per CDR3 protein. The table has about 640,000 distinct CDR3 sequences, roughly three fifths seen once. This sample is drawn from a study of blood T cells in healthy people across ages. Germline loops: CDR1 MGHDK, CDR2 SYGVNS. The CDR3 is 16 residues long. V shed 5 bases and J 0 bases; nucleotides not matched to a gene: 5. Points from the study as a whole: Long-lived donors carried more naive CD4+ cells and greater diversity than aged donors. It was held that diversity estimates obtained from one million T cells represented underestimates.

V and J are TRBV25-1 and TRBJ2-3; 10 bases match TRBD2. The sequenced sample consisted of blood. The origin of this receptor is a man in his 60s in good health. Here the CDR3 reads CASSPAGGTSTDTQYF. In DNA form, the CDR3 reads TGTGCCAGCAGTCCAGCGGGGGGGACTAGCACAGATACGCAGTATTTT.